This note documents a single TCR beta chain sequence. This specimen belongs to a study of blood T cell repertoires in COVID-19. The germline V gene has CDR1 SGHRS and CDR2 YFSETQ. The CDR3 contains 14 residues. The V and J ends lost 5 bases and 0 bases respectively, with 8 bases between them. Generated by immunoSEQ multiplex PCR, the TCRdb table keeps only in-frame clones and is missing some. The sample holds 250,000 or so clones; over 80% are singletons and the top ten take roughly 3.7%. The receptor was isolated from a woman aged 25 to 45 who had been exposed to COVID-19. The specimen sequenced was PBMCs or T cells enriched from blood (not recorded which). V is TRBV5-1 and J is TRBJ2-2; D possibly corresponds to TRBD1 (6 bases). CDR3 nucleotide sequence: TGCGCCAGCAGGGGACATTCGAACACCGGGGAGCTGTTTTTT. It specifies CASRGHSNTGELFF.